The 32 T cell receptor beta chains in this list originate from one sample, sequenced in a study of TIL therapy for anti-PD-1-resistant metastatic lung cancer. The sample's time point: pre-treatment sample, taken before nivolumab and TIL therapy. Pleural nodules or supraclavicular lymph nodes made up most of the excised metastases sampled. The immunoSEQ assay was v3. Sequencing used immunoSEQ multiplex PCR; TCRdb keeps in-frame clones, though not all of them. The table includes around 100,000 clones, approximately 65% detected once. The sequencing here drew on tumor tissue, taken at baseline. The source of these receptors is a person aged 25-80 years with non-small cell lung cancer.

This chain links TRBV7-2 with TRBJ1-1; D gene uncertain. From germline, CDR1 is SGHTA and CDR2 FQGNSA. This CDR3 contains 13 residues. Deletions cut 3 bases from V and 1 base from J, with 6 bases between. CDR3 bases: TGTGCCAGCAGCTTTACAGAGAACACTGAAGCTTTCTTT. Translating it yields CASSFTENTEAFF.

The genes are TRBV30 and TRBJ1-1, with D possibly being TRBD1 (6 bases). Trimming left V 4 bases short and J 0 bases short, with 15 bases between. Germline-derived CDR1 and CDR2 are GTSNPN and SVGIG (reference sequence). The CDR3 contains 15 residues. This chain's CDR3 is CAWTRQVLMNTEAFF. CDR3 nucleotide sequence: TGTGCCTGGACGCGACAGGTGCTTATGAACACTGAAGCTTTCTTT.

In this sample, this clone turned up a few times. This rearrangement joins TRBV6-4 to TRBJ1-3; D may be TRBD1 (6 bases). This CDR3 comprises 16 residues. Germline CDR1 is MRHNA and CDR2 is SNTAGT. V was shortened by 4 bases and J by 0 bases, with 13 bases between the two germline ends. The CDR3 loop reads CASSGKGQLSGNTIYF. CDR3 sequence (DNA): TGTGCCAGCAGTGGAAAGGGACAACTCTCTGGAAACACCATATATTTT.

The CDR3 sequence: CSVEEGQTLPGELFF. The CDR3 nucleotides are TGCAGCGTTGAAGAAGGTCAGACCCTCCCCGGGGAGCTGTTTTTT. This chain connects TRBV29-1 to TRBJ2-2; D remains ambiguous. Trimming took 0 bases from V and 6 from J, leaving 14 bases between them. CDR3 size: 15 residues. Germline-derived CDR1 and CDR2 are SQVTM and ANQGSEA.

The rearrangement uses TRBV2 and TRBJ2-3, with 7 bases fitting TRBD2. The CDR3 is 15 residues long. Germline assignment: CDR1 SNHLY and CDR2 FYNNEI. Losses at the gene ends were 3 bases for V and 5 bases for J; bases not matched to a gene: 8. The CDR3 sequence is CASSDSRGIGDTQYF. In DNA, the CDR3 is TGTGCCAGCAGTGATTCGCGGGGGATCGGAGATACGCAGTATTTT.

This clone was seen a few times. The chain employs TRBV3-1 (or the pseudogene TRBV3-2) and TRBJ1-4; D is ambiguous. V was trimmed by 1 base and J by 5 bases, leaving 11 bases between them. Germline V gene sequence: CDR1 LGHDT, CDR2 YNNKEL (reference sequence). CDR3 length equals 15 residues. This chain's CDR3 is CASSQVEMGNEKLFF. The CDR3 DNA follows: TGTGCCAGCAGCCAAGTCGAGATGGGAAATGAAAAACTGTTTTTT.

This chain connects TRBV24-1 to TRBJ2-5, with a tentative D call TRBD2 (6 bases). The CDR3 covers 16 residues. Trimming stripped 2 bases from V and 5 bases from J, with 17 bases between. Germline CDR1 is KGHDR and CDR2 is SFDVKD. In nucleotides, the CDR3 is TGTGCCACCAGTGATTCCCTTTACACTCGGGGGGAGACCCAGTACTTC. This encodes CATSDSLYTRGETQYF.

The genes are TRBV6-5 and TRBJ2-1, with D maybe TRBD1 (5 bases). The CDR3 length is 16 residues. Trimming took 0 bases from V and 7 from J, leaving 16 bases between them. Per germline, CDR1 MNHEY and CDR2 SVGAGI. The CDR3 sequence: CASSYSDTLSRNEQFF. The CDR3 nucleotides read TGTGCCAGCAGTTACTCGGACACCCTCTCTCGTAATGAGCAGTTCTTC.

The chain has TRBV7-2 and TRBJ2-3; D is unresolved. The CDR3 runs to 13 residues. Between the trimmed V and J ends, which lost 1 base and 2 bases, there was a span of 4 bases. Germline V gene sequence: CDR1 SGHTA, CDR2 FQGNSA. CDR3 residues: CASSLDLTDTQYF. CDR3 in DNA: TGTGCCAGCAGCTTAGATCTCACAGATACGCAGTATTTT.

V is TRBV7-2 and J is TRBJ2-1, with 12 positions matching TRBD2. Germline lookup yields CDR1 SGHTA and CDR2 FQGNSA. With 4 bases clipped from V and 8 bases from J, the junction kept 18 bases outside the gene matches. This CDR3 is built from 19 residues. This chain's CDR3 is CASSYRGTYGLAGSDEQFF. The CDR3 coding sequence is TGTGCCAGCAGCTACAGGGGAACGTATGGACTAGCGGGATCTGATGAGCAGTTCTTC.

V is TRBV6-5 and J is TRBJ2-5; no definite D call. The CDR3 has 14 amino acids. Germline loops: CDR1 MNHEY, CDR2 SVGAGI. The V and J ends lost 2 bases and 0 bases respectively, with 7 bases between them. This CDR3 is CASSYGSNQETQYF. The CDR3 DNA follows: TGTGCCAGCAGTTACGGCTCCAACCAAGAGACCCAGTACTTC.

In its sample, this clone was seen a few times. This chain joins TRBV5-6 and TRBJ2-2; D uncertain. The ends were cut back, 1 base at V and 6 bases at J, with 10 bases in the middle. The CDR3 is 14 amino acids. CDR1 SGHDT and CDR2 YYEEEE come from the germline V gene. The CDR3, as DNA: TGTGCCAGCAGCTTGCTTTCTGGGGCCGGGGAGCTGTTTTTT. Amino acid sequence: CASSLLSGAGELFF.

The chain links TRBV28 to TRBJ2-3, with 7 bases aligning to TRBD2. V shed 5 bases, J shed 4 bases, and the junction held 12 bases outside the gene matches. This CDR3 comprises 16 residues. The germline V gene encodes CDR1 MDHEN and CDR2 SYDVKM. The CDR3 sequence is CASSAGGTLLSDTQYF. For the CDR3, the DNA is TGTGCCAGCAGTGCCGGGGGGACTCTCCTTTCAGATACGCAGTATTTT. The full variable domain, with the rest looked up from reference TRBV28 and TRBJ2-3, is DVKVTQSSRYLVKRTGEKVFLECVQDMDHENMFWYRQDPGLGLRLIYFSYDVKMKEKGDIPEGYSVSREKKERFSLILESASTNQTSMYLCASSAGGTLLSDTQYFGPGTRLTVL.

This clone has only a few counts. V and J are TRBV12-3 or TRBV12-4 and TRBJ2-7; perhaps TRBD2 as D (5 bases). V was shortened by 3 bases and J by 6 bases, with 12 bases between the two germline ends. There are 13 residues in the CDR3. CDR3 in DNA: TGTGCCAGCAGTTTCTCGGGCGGAGGCGAGCAGTACTTC. This translates into CASSFSGGGEQYF.

This chain joins TRBV7-9 and TRBJ1-1; possibly TRBD1 for D (6 bases). The V end was cut by 0 bases, the J end by 5 bases, with 10 bases between. The CDR3 covers 14 residues. Germline V gives CDR1 SEHNR, CDR2 FQNEAQ (reference sequence). CDR3 loop: CASSLAQGRTEAFF. Written as DNA, the CDR3 is TGTGCCAGCAGCTTAGCGCAGGGGAGGACTGAAGCTTTCTTT.

This clone was seen many times. The chain recombines TRBV12-3 or TRBV12-4 with TRBJ2-5; maybe TRBD1 (6 bases). There are 12 residues in the CDR3. With 4 bases removed from V and 5 bases from J, the gap between germline ends came to 8 bases. The CDR3 is CASSYQGETQYF. DNA for the CDR3: TGTGCCAGCAGTTATCAGGGGGAGACCCAGTACTTC.

The rearrangement uses TRBV15 and TRBJ2-7, with D tentatively TRBD2 (6 bases). V was shortened by 0 bases and J by 9 bases, with 15 bases between the two germline ends. The germline CDR1 and CDR2 sequences are LNHNV and YYDKDF (reference sequence). This CDR3 is 14 amino acids long. The CDR3 nucleotides read TGTGCCACCAGCAGAGATCGGGGGACCCGTGGGCAGTACTTC. Amino acid sequence: CATSRDRGTRGQYF.

This clone was found many times. The CDR3 here is CASSRTSGGQPQHF. The CDR3 DNA follows: TGTGCCAGCAGTCGGACCTCGGGGGGTCAGCCCCAGCATTTT. The chain is built from TRBV28 and TRBJ1-5; the D gene is possibly TRBD1 (5 bases). CDR1 is MDHEN and CDR2 is SYDVKM in the germline V gene. Between the trimmed V and J ends, which lost 5 bases and 6 bases, there was a span of 14 bases. This CDR3 has 14 amino acids.

V usage is TRBV6-1 and J usage is TRBJ1-2, with a tentative D call TRBD1 (6 bases). V was clipped by 1 base and J by 4 bases, with 10 bases between them. In germline, CDR1 is MNHNS, CDR2 SASEGT. This CDR3 spans 14 amino acids. As DNA, the CDR3 is TGTGCCAGCAGTGAAGGGCCCAGGGGCTATGGCTACACCTTC. Its translation: CASSEGPRGYGYTF.

The chain joins TRBV7-6 to TRBJ1-4; a possible D gene is TRBD1 (6 bases). Trimming stripped 4 bases from V and 7 bases from J, with 13 bases between. The CDR3 contains 14 residues. Germline CDR1 reads SGHVS; CDR2 reads FNYEAQ. CDR3 protein: CASSSRDMGEKLFF. DNA for the CDR3: TGTGCCAGCAGCTCCCGGGACATGGGTGAAAAACTGTTTTTT. The full variable domain, with the rest looked up from reference TRBV7-6 and TRBJ1-4, is GAGVSQSPRYKVTKRGQDVALRCDPISGHVSLYWYRQALGQGPEFLTYFNYEAQQDKSGLPNDRFSAERPEGSISTLTIQRTEQRDSAMYRCASSSRDMGEKLFFGSGTQLSVL.

V usage is TRBV15 and J usage is TRBJ2-1, with no clear D. CDR1 and CDR2 (germline): LNHNV, YYDKDF (reference sequence). Deletions cut 0 bases from V and 1 base from J, with 10 bases between. The CDR3 runs to 16 residues. The CDR3 reads CATSRDLALSYNEQFF. CDR3 sequence (DNA): TGTGCCACCAGCAGAGATCTTGCGTTATCCTACAATGAGCAGTTCTTC.

The rearrangement links TRBV7-2 to TRBJ2-7; D perhaps matches TRBD1 (6 bases). The CDR3 extends over 15 amino acids. CDR1 and CDR2 (germline): SGHTA, FQGNSA. Trimming removed 1 base at V and 7 bases at J, with 17 bases between. In DNA, the CDR3 is TGTGCCAGCAGCTTAGGGGGTGGGAGCAGGGGAGAGCAGTACTTC. It is translated as CASSLGGGSRGEQYF.

In this sample, this clone turned up a few times. CDR3 region: CASSLTAVRLNEQFF. CDR3 sequence (DNA): TGTGCCAGCAGCTTAACGGCGGTCAGACTGAATGAGCAGTTCTTC. The rearrangement uses TRBV7-6 and TRBJ2-1, with D uncertain. Trimming shortened V by 2 bases and J by 7 bases, and 15 bases separated the two germline ends. The CDR3 covers 15 residues. Germline V lookup: CDR1 SGHVS, CDR2 FNYEAQ.

The chain combines TRBV5-4 with TRBJ2-7; 8 bases are a match to TRBD1. This CDR3 has 12 amino acids. The trim removed 7 bases at V and 7 bases at J, leaving 7 bases unmatched. Germline V lookup: CDR1 SGHNT, CDR2 YYREEE (reference sequence). The chain's CDR3 is CASGDTGGEQYF. The DNA of the CDR3 is TGTGCCAGCGGGGATACAGGGGGAGAGCAGTACTTC.

The genes are TRBV27 and TRBJ2-7; D may be TRBD2 (6 bases). The CDR3 is 15 residues long. The germline CDR1 and CDR2 sequences are MNHEY and SMNVEV (reference sequence). Trimming removed 5 bases from V and 6 bases from J, with 20 bases in between. For the CDR3, the DNA is TGTGCCAGCAGTGATCTTGGGGAACGGGGGTCCGAGCAGTACTTC. Translated: CASSDLGERGSEQYF.

The chain is built from TRBV5-1 and TRBJ1-6, with TRBD1 as a possible D gene (5 bases). This CDR3 spans 12 amino acids. Per the germline V gene, CDR1 is SGHRS and CDR2 is YFSETQ. With 5 bases removed from V and 14 bases from J, the gap between germline ends came to 14 bases. The CDR3 region is CASSRDFRALHF. For the CDR3, the DNA is TGCGCCAGCAGTCGGGACTTCCGTGCCCTCCACTTT. Full variable domain (rest looked up from reference TRBV5-1 and TRBJ1-6): KAGVTQTPRYLIKTRGQQVTLSCSPISGHRSVSWYQQTPGQGLQFLFEYFSETQRNKGNFPGRFSGRQFSNSRSEMNVSTLELGDSALYLCASSRDFRALHFGNGTRLTVT.

The V call is TRBV6-5, the J call TRBJ1-2, with 8 bases identical to TRBD1. This CDR3 has 15 residues. V lost 4 bases and J lost 4; bases outside the gene matches: 8. The germline CDR1 and CDR2 sequences are MNHEY and SVGAGI. CDR3 bases: TGTGCCAGCAGTTCTACGACAGGGGAAGGCTATGGCTACACCTTC. It specifies CASSSTTGEGYGYTF.

This clone was observed a few times. The chain joins TRBV10-1 to TRBJ2-6; D gene ambiguous. Germline V gene sequence: CDR1 WNHNN, CDR2 SYGVQD (reference sequence). This CDR3 is 15 amino acids long. V lost 7 bases and J 2 bases, leaving 12 bases between the germline ends. CDR3 DNA sequence: TGCGCCAGCAAGGCCCTCCGGCCTGGGGCCAACGTCCTGACTTTC. Its protein product is CASKALRPGANVLTF.

This chain connects TRBV24-1 to TRBJ2-1; TRBD2 aligns across 11 bases. This CDR3 has 16 residues. The J segment lost 9 bases and the V segment lost 6 bases, leaving 12 bases of the junction unmatched. The germline gives CDR1 KGHDR, CDR2 SFDVKD. The CDR3 here is CATSPLSGRASGEQFF. As DNA, the CDR3 is TGTGCCACCAGTCCCCTTAGCGGGAGGGCCTCCGGTGAGCAGTTCTTC.

The chain has TRBV6-2 or TRBV6-3 and TRBJ2-1, with D possibly TRBD1 on 6 matching bases. The CDR3 is 16 amino acids. In germline, CDR1 is MNHEY, CDR2 SVGEGT. The V end was cut by 1 base, the J end by 1 base, with 11 bases between. The CDR3 DNA reads as TGTGCCAGCAGTTACTTCGGACAGACTTCCTACAATGAGCAGTTCTTC. Its translation: CASSYFGQTSYNEQFF.

This clone occurred a few times. V and J are TRBV6-5 and TRBJ1-5; D may be TRBD1 (5 bases). Trimming shortened V by 2 bases and J by 6 bases, and 14 bases separated the two germline ends. The CDR3 totals 15 residues. Germline assignment: CDR1 MNHEY and CDR2 SVGAGI. The CDR3 protein is CASSYDHLGVQPQHF. CDR3 in DNA: TGTGCCAGCAGTTACGATCACTTGGGGGTTCAGCCCCAGCATTTT.

This sequence joins TRBV5-5 and TRBJ2-3, with D possibly TRBD2 on 5 matching bases. Trimming pared 4 bases from V and 6 bases from J, leaving 18 bases between. CDR1 is SGHKS, CDR2 YYEKEE, per germline (reference sequence). CDR3 length: 15 residues. CDR3 residues: CASSSNGLPGDTQYF. The CDR3 DNA follows: TGTGCCAGCAGCAGCAACGGGCTCCCGGGGGATACGCAGTATTTT.